The rows below give T cell receptor beta chains drawn from one sample of a study of CD8 T cells in Susac syndrome. Each CDR3 protein is one row after TCRdb ran MiXCR on the immunoSEQ multiplex PCR reads. This table has approximately 190,000 distinct CDR3 sequences, around 95% appearing once. The sample comprised CD4+ T cells from PBMCs. The receptors come from a human donor with Susac syndrome. Each CDR3 is given with its conserved first and last residue. Fields, in order: J gene, D gene, clone size, V gene, CDR3 protein, CDR3 DNA. A D gene is named only where the DNA matches it firmly. The size entry is marked missing in some rows and otherwise reads once, few, many or a size class.

j_gene: TRBJ2-7
d_gene: TRBD1
abundance: once
v_gene: TRBV6-6
CDR3aa: CASRFPGQGYEQYF
CDR3nt: TGTGCCAGCAGATTTCCGGGACAGGGCTACGAGCAGTACTTC

j_gene: TRBJ1-1
d_gene: .
abundance: .
v_gene: TRBV20-1
CDR3aa: CSAPYGDSRAFF
CDR3nt: TGCAGTGCTCCCTACGGTGACAGTCGAGCTTTCTTT

j_gene: TRBJ2-5
d_gene: TRBD1
abundance: .
v_gene: TRBV7-3
CDR3aa: CASSPQGTGGLGPETQYF
CDR3nt: TGTGCCAGCAGCCCCCAAGGGACAGGGGGCTTGGGCCCGGAGACCCAGTACTTC

j_gene: TRBJ2-7
d_gene: .
abundance: .
v_gene: TRBV25-1
CDR3aa: CASTRTTSYEQYF
CDR3nt: TGTGCCAGCACTAGGACAACCTCCTACGAGCAGTACTTC

j_gene: TRBJ2-5
d_gene: .
abundance: .
v_gene: TRBV30
CDR3aa: CAWSTRGVGETQYF
CDR3nt: TGTGCCTGGAGTACGCGGGGTGTTGGAGAGACCCAGTACTTC

j_gene: TRBJ2-5
d_gene: .
abundance: once
v_gene: TRBV7-2
CDR3aa: CASSFGKETQYF
CDR3nt: TGTGCCAGCAGCTTCGGTAAAGAGACCCAGTACTTC

j_gene: TRBJ2-3
d_gene: TRBD2
abundance: .
v_gene: TRBV20-1
CDR3aa: CSARGTSGHADTQYF
CDR3nt: TGCAGTGCTAGGGGGACTAGCGGGCATGCAGATACGCAGTATTTT

j_gene: TRBJ1-1
d_gene: .
abundance: .
v_gene: TRBV5-1
CDR3aa: CASSLDGRGTEAFF
CDR3nt: TGCGCCAGCAGCTTGGACGGTAGGGGCACTGAAGCTTTCTTT

j_gene: TRBJ2-5
d_gene: .
abundance: few
v_gene: TRBV2
CDR3aa: CASSISETQYF
CDR3nt: TGTGCCAGCTCCATTTCGGAGACCCAGTACTTC

j_gene: TRBJ2-5
d_gene: TRBD2
abundance: .
v_gene: TRBV30
CDR3aa: CAWSVGSAGGAGETQYF
CDR3nt: TGTGCCTGGAGTGTCGGCTCTGCCGGGGGGGCGGGAGAGACCCAGTACTTC

j_gene: TRBJ2-1
d_gene: .
abundance: .
v_gene: TRBV6-6
CDR3aa: CASSYSGPDNEQFF
CDR3nt: TGTGCCAGCAGTTACTCGGGTCCCGACAATGAGCAGTTCTTC

j_gene: TRBJ1-1
d_gene: .
abundance: .
v_gene: TRBV30
CDR3aa: CAWSRIGTEAFF
CDR3nt: TGTGCCTGGAGTCGTATAGGCACTGAAGCTTTCTTT

j_gene: TRBJ1-1
d_gene: .
abundance: once
v_gene: TRBV6-6
CDR3aa: CASSPKGPLTEAFF
CDR3nt: TGTGCCAGCAGTCCGAAAGGCCCGCTCACTGAAGCTTTCTTT

j_gene: TRBJ2-7
d_gene: TRBD2
abundance: .
v_gene: TRBV7-3
CDR3aa: CASTTTSGGPLEQYF
CDR3nt: TGTGCCAGCACCACGACTAGCGGGGGACCCTTGGAGCAGTACTTC

j_gene: TRBJ2-5
d_gene: TRBD1
abundance: .
v_gene: TRBV15
CDR3aa: CATSRDRDRSETQYF
CDR3nt: TGTGCCACCAGCAGAGATAGGGACAGATCCGAGACCCAGTACTTC

j_gene: TRBJ2-1
d_gene: .
abundance: .
v_gene: TRBV3-1
CDR3aa: CASSQESSAVNEQFF
CDR3nt: TGTGCCAGCAGCCAAGAGTCTAGCGCCGTCAATGAGCAGTTCTTC